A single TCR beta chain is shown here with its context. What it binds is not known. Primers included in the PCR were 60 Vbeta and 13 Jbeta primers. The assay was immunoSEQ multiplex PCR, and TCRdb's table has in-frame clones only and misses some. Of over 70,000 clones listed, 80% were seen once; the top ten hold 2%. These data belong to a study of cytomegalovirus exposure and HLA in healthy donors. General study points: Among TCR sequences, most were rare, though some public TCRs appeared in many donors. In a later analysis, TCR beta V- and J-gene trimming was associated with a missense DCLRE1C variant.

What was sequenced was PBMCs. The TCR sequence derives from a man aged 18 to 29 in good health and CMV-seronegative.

This CDR3 reads CASRSDTYTEAFF. DNA for the CDR3: TGTGCCAGCAGAAGTGACACCTACACTGAAGCTTTCTTT. The chain uses TRBV7-8 and TRBJ1-1; no clear D. V was trimmed by 6 bases and J by 3 bases, leaving 11 bases between them. Germline V CDR1 and CDR2: SGHVS, FQNEAQ. The length of the CDR3 is 13 residues.